The 6 T cell receptor beta chains reported below all come from one sample, sequenced in a study of early T cells in non-severe SARS-CoV-2 infection. TCRdb independently ran MiXCR on the 5' RACE reads; one entry per CDR3 protein. The table has tens of thousands of distinct CDR3 sequences, roughly 6.6% seen once. The sample consisted of whole blood. These TCRs come from an adult who was a healthcare worker with PCR-confirmed SARS-CoV-2 infection or an uninfected control (not recorded which).

This clonotype came up many times. The rearrangement links TRBV4-2 to TRBJ2-1; D is perhaps TRBD2 (6 bases). Germline V gene lookup returns CDR1 LGHNA and CDR2 YNFKEQ. V dropped 4 bases and J dropped 3 bases, with 10 bases sitting between them. The CDR3 runs to 14 residues. CDR3 sequence reads: CASSPLAIYNEQFF. In DNA form, the CDR3 reads TGTGCCAGCAGCCCCCTAGCGATCTACAATGAGCAGTTCTTC.

This clonotype was picked up a small number of times. The V gene is TRBV29-1, the J gene TRBJ2-3; the D gene could be TRBD1 or TRBD2 (5 bases each). The length of the CDR3 is 13 residues. V was pared by 7 bases and J by 6 bases, with 17 bases between. Per germline, CDR1 SQVTM and CDR2 ANQGSEA. The CDR3 region is CSAPLPGTDTQYF. In DNA, the CDR3 is TGCAGCGCTCCCCTTCCAGGGACGGATACGCAGTATTTT.

This clonotype was seen more than once but under ten times. CDR3 coding DNA: TGTGCCAGCAGCAAAAGGACTCGACTCACAGATACGCAGTATTTT. It specifies CASSKRTRLTDTQYF. The rearrangement joins TRBV21-1 to TRBJ2-3; the table calls TRBD2, which could not be checked here. TRBV21-1 is shown as a pseudogene. CDR3 length: 15 residues.

This clonotype has at least ten counts. The chain uses TRBV12-3 or TRBV12-4 and TRBJ2-3; TRBD1 agrees at 9 bases. The CDR3 totals 15 residues. Losses at the gene ends were 4 bases for V and 2 bases for J; bases not matched to a gene: 4. CDR3 loop: CASSSRDRDTDTQYF. The CDR3 region has the DNA TGTGCCAGCAGTTCCCGGGACAGGGACACAGATACGCAGTATTTT.

This clonotype was found many times. This chain links TRBV29-1 with TRBJ1-1; TRBD1 agrees at 8 bases. This CDR3 spans 13 amino acids. The V gene's germline CDR1 is SQVTM and CDR2 ANQGSEA. V was pared by 6 bases and J by 4 bases, with 7 bases of the junction left unmatched. CDR3 nucleotides: TGCAGCGTCGGACCCCAGGGGGCCACTGAAGCTTTCTTT. It is translated as CSVGPQGATEAFF.

This clonotype was seen repeatedly, ten times or more. This chain connects TRBV3-1 to TRBJ1-6; a possible D gene is TRBD1 (5 bases). Germline V gives CDR1 LGHDT, CDR2 YNNKEL (reference sequence). This CDR3 spans 14 amino acids. Trimming left V 4 bases short and J 10 bases short, with 14 bases between. DNA of the CDR3: TGTGCCAGCAGCCTCCCCCTGCAGGGCTCACCCCTCCACTTT. It translates to CASSLPLQGSPLHF.